This is a list of T cell receptor beta chains from one sample in a study of T-cell reconstitution after alpha-beta-depleted transplantation in children. TCRdb independently ran MiXCR on the PCR reads; one entry per CDR3 protein. This sample carries more than 400,000 distinct CDR3 sequences, over 10% of them seen once, and the ten largest clones take 11% to 15%. The material sequenced was PBMCs, mostly from graft donor cells, taken 180 days after TCRalphabeta/CD19-depleted stem cell transplant. All receptors come from a female patient aged 2 to 10 who had a stem cell transplant for aplastic anemia, so the T cells may come from the graft donor. The CDR3 runs from the conserved cysteine through the conserved F or W. The D gene is left open where the match is weak. Clone sizes are given selectively: once, few, many, or a class where the clone is expanded.

D gene	CDR3 length	clone size	J gene	V gene	CDR3 protein	CDR3 DNA
TRBD2	20	-	TRBJ2-1	TRBV7-6	CASILRTGELAGVFGNEQFF	TGTGCCAGCATCCTCCGGACAGGAGAACTAGCGGGAGTCTTCGGCAATGAGCAGTTCTTC
TRBD1	19	few	TRBJ2-7	TRBV4-2	CASSHIPSGQGWDGREQYF	TGTGCCAGCAGCCACATCCCTTCGGGACAGGGATGGGATGGGAGGGAGCAGTACTTC
-	15	few	TRBJ2-3	TRBV7-3	CASSFLAASTDTQYF	TGTGCCAGCAGCTTTCTTGCGGCTAGCACAGATACGCAGTATTTT
-	13	many	TRBJ2-1	TRBV11-2	CASSLETYNEQFF	TGTGCCAGCAGCTTAGAAACCTACAATGAGCAGTTCTTC
-	13	few	TRBJ1-2	TRBV2	CASRGGANYGYTF	TGTGCCTCCCGCGGCGGAGCTAACTATGGCTACACCTTC
TRBD1	15	-	TRBJ2-1	TRBV2	CASSEWTGSYNEQFF	TGTGCCAGCAGTGAATGGACAGGCTCCTACAATGAGCAGTTCTTC
-	21	-	TRBJ1-5	TRBV11-2	CASSLVGGGDVLRYSNQPQHF	TGTGCCAGCAGCTTAGTGGGGGGAGGCGATGTCCTGAGGTATAGCAATCAGCCCCAGCATTTT
-	17	-	TRBJ1-1	TRBV7-9	CASSLTPWGELNTEAFF	TGTGCCAGCAGCTTAACCCCTTGGGGGGAGTTGAACACTGAAGCTTTCTTT
-	15	many	TRBJ2-7	TRBV5-6	CASSLVAGQAYEQYF	TGTGCCAGCAGCTTGGTAGCGGGACAGGCCTACGAGCAGTACTTC
-	15	few	TRBJ2-5	TRBV7-9	CASRVARSGLETQYF	TGTGCCAGCAGAGTTGCCCGGTCTGGGTTGGAGACCCAGTACTTC
-	11	-	TRBJ2-2	TRBV24-1	CATAESGELFF	TGTGCCACAGCGGAGTCCGGGGAGCTGTTTTTT
-	19	many	TRBJ2-6	TRBV5-1	CASSFGLPGVGSGANVLTF	TGCGCCAGCAGCTTTGGTTTGCCAGGGGTAGGCTCTGGGGCCAACGTCCTGACTTTC
-	16	few	TRBJ2-1	TRBV11-2	CASSPRPRAPYNEQFF	TGTGCCAGCAGCCCCCGCCCACGGGCCCCCTACAATGAGCAGTTCTTC
TRBD1	17	-	TRBJ1-1	TRBV7-2	CASSPSTGTARGTEAFF	TGTGCCAGCAGCCCCTCCACCGGGACAGCGCGGGGCACTGAAGCTTTCTTT
-	10	few	TRBJ2-3	TRBV20-1	CSGGSHTQYF	TGCAGTGGGGGCAGTCATACGCAGTATTTT
TRBD1	14	-	TRBJ1-1	TRBV7-2	CASTRDRGTLGAFF	TGTGCCAGCACCCGGGACAGGGGGACCCTGGGGGCTTTCTTT
-	14	-	TRBJ1-5	TRBV9	CASSVGRENQPQHF	TGTGCCAGCAGCGTAGGCAGGGAGAATCAGCCCCAGCATTTT
-	14	-	TRBJ1-1	TRBV28	CASSLVREATEAFF	TGTGCCAGCAGCTTGGTTAGGGAGGCCACTGAAGCTTTCTTT
-	15	few	TRBJ1-1	TRBV4-3	CASSLGSVMNTEAFF	TGCGCCAGCAGCCTTGGCTCGGTCATGAACACTGAAGCTTTCTTT
-	14	few	TRBJ1-1	TRBV5-1	CASSGATPDTEAFF	TGCGCCAGCAGCGGGGCTACCCCGGACACTGAAGCTTTCTTT
TRBD2	16	-	TRBJ2-1	TRBV4-3	CASSQFGLAGTNEQFF	TGCGCCAGCAGCCAATTCGGACTAGCGGGGACAAATGAGCAGTTCTTC
-	12	-	TRBJ2-1	TRBV20-1	CSARDLADEQFF	TGCAGTGCTAGAGATCTGGCGGATGAGCAGTTCTTC
-	11	-	TRBJ1-1	TRBV19	CAIRRDTEAFF	TGTGCCATCCGTAGGGACACTGAAGCTTTCTTT